This T cell receptor beta chain was documented in a study of shared clonotypes between healthy human individuals. Study results and caveats: The four-donor shared clonotypes exceeded non-shared clonotypes in generation probability, with non-shared ones scoring lower.

For every subset, genomic DNA was evenly distributed across several immunoSEQ plates. The assay was immunoSEQ multiplex PCR, and TCRdb's table has in-frame clones only and misses some. This sample has around 700,000 clones, with under 80% found just once. Germline CDR1 is MNHEY and CDR2 is SVGAGI. The CDR3 contains 16 residues. Germline trimming cut 0 bases from V and 6 bases from J; bases unmatched to any gene: 7. A note on this clone: Its cognate antigen is unknown.

This chain links TRBV6-5 with TRBJ2-1, with 8 bases identical to TRBD1. The TCR sequence derives from a woman in her thirties in good health. Sequences were obtained from memory CD4+ T cells sorted from blood. Subset defined: CD45RA-negative fraction. The CDR3 loop is CASSYSPRQGSNEQFF. The CDR3 nucleotides read TGTGCCAGCAGTTACTCTCCGAGACAGGGGTCCAATGAGCAGTTCTTC.